The 31 T cell receptor beta chains below come from one sample, sequenced in a study of blood T cell repertoires in COVID-19. Profiled with immunoSEQ multiplex PCR; TCRdb holds only in-frame clones, not every one. The table shows 160,000 or so clones, with about 81% occurring only once. Material: peripheral blood. The receptors derive from a man aged 55 to 70 with active or convalescent COVID-19.

This clone has just a few counts. J is TRBJ2-7 and V is TRBV28, with 10 bases identical to TRBD1. V trimming: 2 bases; J trimming: 6 bases; junction bases outside the gene matches: 1. The CDR3 loop spans 13 amino acids. CDR1 MDHEN and CDR2 SYDVKM come from the germline V gene. The CDR3 region has the DNA TGTGCCAGCAGTTTAGGACAGGGGGGCGAGCAGTACTTC. This translates into CASSLGQGGEQYF. Based on the CDR3 plus reference TRBV28 and TRBJ2-7, the full variable domain is DVKVTQSSRYLVKRTGEKVFLECVQDMDHENMFWYRQDPGLGLRLIYFSYDVKMKEKGDIPEGYSVSREKKERFSLILESASTNQTSMYLCASSLGQGGEQYFGPGTRLTVT.

This clone was observed once. The chain uses TRBV15 and TRBJ2-6; D not resolved. The CDR3 sequence is 16 residues long. The germline V gene encodes CDR1 LNHNV and CDR2 YYDKDF (reference sequence). V dropped 1 base and J dropped 0 bases, with 7 bases sitting between them. Written as DNA, the CDR3 is TGTGCCACCAGCAGAGCCCCCGGCTCTGGGGCCAACGTCCTGACTTTC. This translates into CATSRAPGSGANVLTF. The full variable domain, in which reference TRBV15 and TRBJ2-6 provide the parts outside the CDR3, is DAMVIQNPRYQVTQFGKPVTLSCSQTLNHNVMYWYQQKSSQAPKLLFHYYDKDFNNEADTPDNFQSRRPNTSFCFLDIRSPGLGDTAMYLCATSRAPGSGANVLTFGAGSRLTVL.

V is TRBV6-4 and J is TRBJ2-5, with 11 bases fitting TRBD2. From germline, CDR1 is MRHNA and CDR2 SNTAGT. Trimming removed 4 bases from V and 1 base from J; junction bases left unmatched: 8. The CDR3 spans 17 residues. CDR3 loop: CASSGFLAGGFQETQYF. The CDR3 DNA sequence: TGTGCCAGCAGTGGCTTCCTAGCGGGGGGCTTCCAAGAGACCCAGTACTTC.

V usage is TRBV5-1 and J usage is TRBJ1-4, with 9 nucleotides matching TRBD1. V trimming: 3 bases; J trimming: 6 bases; junction bases outside the gene matches: 3. Germline assignment: CDR1 SGHRS and CDR2 YFSETQ. The CDR3 consists of 14 residues. The CDR3 here is CASSSGQGYEKLFF. The DNA of the CDR3 is TGCGCCAGCAGCTCGGGACAGGGCTATGAAAAACTGTTTTTT.

The V call is TRBV10-3, the J call TRBJ1-4; 8 bases map to TRBD1. The CDR3 runs 14 residues. Germline-derived CDR1 and CDR2 are ENHRY and SYGVKD. V lost 2 bases and J lost 7; bases outside the gene matches: 3. The DNA for the CDR3 is TGTGCCATCAGTGAGGCACAGGGGGGTGAAAAACTGTTTTTT. As protein: CAISEAQGGEKLFF.

This sequence joins TRBV28 and TRBJ2-1; 14 bases are shared with TRBD2. CDR3 size: 19 residues. The junction had 10 bases not matched to a gene; V was cut back by 5 bases and J by 1 base. Germline loops: CDR1 MDHEN, CDR2 SYDVKM. The CDR3 region is CASSPRTSGRSGSYNEQFF. The CDR3 DNA follows: TGTGCCAGCAGTCCGCGGACTAGCGGGAGGTCAGGGTCCTACAATGAGCAGTTCTTC. The full variable domain, completed using reference TRBV28 and TRBJ2-1, is DVKVTQSSRYLVKRTGEKVFLECVQDMDHENMFWYRQDPGLGLRLIYFSYDVKMKEKGDIPEGYSVSREKKERFSLILESASTNQTSMYLCASSPRTSGRSGSYNEQFFGPGTRLTVL.

The rearrangement joins TRBV6-6 to TRBJ1-2, with D possibly matching TRBD1 (5 bases). Germline V lookup: CDR1 MNHNY, CDR2 SVGAGI (reference sequence). The CDR3 length is 15 residues. V lost 2 bases and J 4 bases, leaving 14 bases between the germline ends. CDR3 in DNA: TGTGCCAGCAGTTACCCCCCCGGGGGTAGCTATGGCTACACCTTC. Amino acid sequence: CASSYPPGGSYGYTF.

The rearrangement uses TRBV6-4 and TRBJ1-1; weak D call: TRBD1 (5 bases). Trimming left V 3 bases short and J 4 bases short, with 9 bases between. Germline CDR1 is MRHNA and CDR2 is SNTAGT. The CDR3 sequence is 13 residues long. CDR3 DNA: TGTGCCAGCAGTGAGGAGGGGAGCACTGAAGCTTTCTTT. Residues: CASSEEGSTEAFF.

A word on this clone: The same CDR3 can be traced to other DNA sequences in this sample. The chain employs TRBV5-1 and TRBJ2-2, with TRBD2 matching 7 bases. CDR3 length equals 15 residues. V lost 0 bases to trimming and J lost 5 bases; unmatched junction nucleotides: 4. Germline CDR1 and CDR2: SGHRS and YFSETQ. CDR3 amino acids: CASSLVQGGTGELFF. DNA for the CDR3: TGCGCCAGCAGCTTGGTTCAGGGAGGGACCGGGGAGCTGTTTTTT.

The chain uses TRBV19 and TRBJ1-5, with D perhaps matching TRBD1 (6 bases). Germline V gene data show CDR1 as LNHDA and CDR2 as SQIVND (reference sequence). The V end lost 3 bases, the J end lost 6 bases, and 15 bases lay between the germline ends. The CDR3 covers 15 residues. The chain's CDR3 is CASSIQQGDGQPQHF. CDR3 nucleotides: TGTGCCAGTAGTATCCAACAGGGAGATGGTCAGCCCCAGCATTTT.

This clone is a singleton in its sample. CDR3 protein: CASSLVLAGDQETQYF. In DNA form, the CDR3 reads TGTGCCAGCAGTTTAGTACTAGCGGGAGATCAAGAGACCCAGTACTTC. The chain is built from TRBV28 and TRBJ2-5, with 11 bases fitting TRBD2. Germline CDR1 reads MDHEN; CDR2 reads SYDVKM. The CDR3 contains 16 residues. V gave up 2 bases and J gave up 2 bases; unmatched junction bases: 4.

The rearrangement links TRBV11-3 to TRBJ2-2, with 9 bases lining up with TRBD1. Trimming took 4 bases from V and 7 from J; bases not matched to a gene: 4. The CDR3 is 14 residues long. Germline-derived CDR1 and CDR2 are SGHNT and YENEEA. The CDR3 sequence is CASSSGTGSGELFF. In DNA form, the CDR3 reads TGTGCCAGCAGCTCCGGGACAGGGAGCGGGGAGCTGTTTTTT.

V and J are TRBV7-8 and TRBJ2-3; possible D gene TRBD2, 7 bases. Germline V lookup: CDR1 SGHVS, CDR2 FQNEAQ. The CDR3 covers 19 residues. V lost 1 base and J 2 bases, leaving 22 bases between the germline ends. CDR3: CASSLGSFRGGAPTDTQYF. CDR3 bases: TGTGCCAGCAGCTTAGGATCCTTTCGCGGGGGCGCCCCCACAGATACGCAGTATTTT.

This clone was recorded a few times. V is TRBV5-4 and J is TRBJ1-6; D gene uncertain. This CDR3 spans 14 amino acids. The V end lost 5 bases, the J end lost 6 bases, and 12 bases lay between the germline ends. Germline CDR1 is SGHNT and CDR2 is YYREEE (reference sequence). The CDR3 coding sequence is TGTGCCAGCAGTTCACAGCCGATTAATTCACCCCTCCACTTT. Protein sequence: CASSSQPINSPLHF.

The rearrangement joins TRBV10-1 to TRBJ2-2; 14 positions agree with TRBD2. The CDR3 extends over 17 amino acids. The V gene end was trimmed by 6 bases and the J gene end by 6 bases; junction bases not matched to a gene: 9. The V gene's germline CDR1 is WNHNN and CDR2 SYGVQD (reference sequence). The CDR3 loop is CASSLETSGGAAGELFF. The DNA of the CDR3 is TGCGCCAGCAGCTTGGAGACTAGCGGGGGGGCAGCCGGGGAGCTGTTTTTT.

The rearrangement links TRBV29-1 to TRBJ1-1; 8 bases align to TRBD1. CDR3 size: 12 residues. CDR1 and CDR2 from the germline V gene are SQVTM and ANQGSEA. J lost 7 bases, V lost 2 bases, and 3 bases had no gene match. CDR3 sequence reads: CSVEQTGDEAFF. CDR3 nucleotides: TGCAGCGTTGAACAGACAGGGGATGAAGCTTTCTTT.

The chain joins TRBV7-9 to TRBJ1-5; D is perhaps TRBD1 (6 bases). The germline V gene has CDR1 SEHNR and CDR2 FQNEAQ (reference sequence). CDR3 length: 15 amino acids. V was clipped by 2 bases and J by 5 bases, with 13 bases between them. The CDR3 loop reads CASSLLGRGDQPQHF. CDR3 bases: TGTGCCAGCAGCTTATTAGGGAGGGGGGATCAGCCCCAGCATTTT.

The gene calls are TRBV6-5 and TRBJ2-5; 9 nucleotides agree with TRBD1. CDR3 length: 14 residues. Germline CDR1 is MNHEY and CDR2 is SVGAGI. With V trimmed by 2 bases and J by 2 bases, 0 bases remained unmatched. CDR3 DNA: TGTGCCAGCAGTTACGGGACAGGGCAAGAGACCCAGTACTTC. Translation: CASSYGTGQETQYF.

The gene calls are TRBV11-2 and TRBJ1-5; 8 bases align to TRBD1. Germline V gene data show CDR1 as SGHAT and CDR2 as FQNNGV. CDR3 length: 15 amino acids. V shed 5 bases, J shed 5 bases, and the junction held 8 bases outside the gene matches. DNA of the CDR3: TGTGCCAGCAGCCGAAGGACAGGGCCCGATCAGCCCCAGCATTTT. Encoded protein: CASSRRTGPDQPQHF.

This clone has a single count. V and J are TRBV28 and TRBJ2-4, with 9 bases that match TRBD1. The CDR3 has 15 residues. CDR1 is MDHEN, CDR2 SYDVKM, per germline. With 2 bases clipped from V and 7 bases from J, the junction kept 6 bases outside the gene matches. The CDR3 loop reads CASSLHTGGVNIQYF. As DNA, the CDR3 is TGTGCCAGCAGTTTACATACAGGGGGCGTTAACATTCAGTACTTC. The full variable domain, its missing parts supplied by reference TRBV28 and TRBJ2-4, is DVKVTQSSRYLVKRTGEKVFLECVQDMDHENMFWYRQDPGLGLRLIYFSYDVKMKEKGDIPEGYSVSREKKERFSLILESASTNQTSMYLCASSLHTGGVNIQYFGAGTRLSVL.

V usage is TRBV27 and J usage is TRBJ2-2; 11 bases agree with TRBD1. The CDR3 loop spans 14 amino acids. In germline, CDR1 is MNHEY, CDR2 SMNVEV (reference sequence). J was trimmed by 6 bases and V by 6 bases; bases with no gene match: 3. The CDR3 nucleotides are TGTGCCAGCAGCCGGACAGGGGGCTCCGGGGAGCTGTTTTTT. Translated: CASSRTGGSGELFF.

The chain couples TRBV5-4 to TRBJ1-5; 9 nucleotides agree with TRBD1. The germline V gene encodes CDR1 SGHNT and CDR2 YYREEE (reference sequence). The V gene end was trimmed by 4 bases and the J gene end by 4 bases; junction bases not matched to a gene: 3. The CDR3 runs to 14 residues. CDR3 DNA sequence: TGTGCCAGCAGCCCCGGGACAGGGAATCAGCCCCAGCATTTT. It codes for CASSPGTGNQPQHF.

The chain uses TRBV29-1 and TRBJ1-1; the match to TRBD1 covers 10 bases. With 4 bases clipped from V and 4 bases from J, the junction kept 0 bases outside the gene matches. Germline lookup yields CDR1 SQVTM and CDR2 ANQGSEA. The CDR3 covers 12 residues. The CDR3 sequence is CSVGTGGTEAFF. The CDR3 region has the DNA TGCAGCGTTGGGACAGGGGGCACTGAAGCTTTCTTT.

The chain carries TRBV3-1 (or the pseudogene TRBV3-2) and TRBJ1-2, with D tentatively TRBD1 (6 bases). The germline gives CDR1 LGHDT, CDR2 YNNKEL (reference sequence). V was cut by 6 bases and J by 3 bases, with 11 bases left in between. CDR3 length: 13 residues. CDR3 in amino acids: CASRGGKDYGYTF. CDR3 DNA: TGTGCCAGCAGAGGGGGTAAGGACTATGGCTACACCTTC.

This chain uses TRBV10-3 with TRBJ2-7; TRBD2 aligns across 8 bases. The CDR3 has 17 amino acids. Germline V gives CDR1 ENHRY, CDR2 SYGVKD. The junction had 13 bases not matched to a gene; V was cut back by 4 bases and J by 2 bases. CDR3 DNA: TGTGCCATCAGTGGGCCAACTCGGAGCGGGGGAACCTACGAGCAGTACTTC. Residues: CAISGPTRSGGTYEQYF.

Regarding this clone: This same CDR3 is encoded by further DNA sequences in the sample. The chain joins TRBV29-1 to TRBJ2-7; D is perhaps TRBD1 (6 bases). This CDR3 has 12 residues. V was cut by 5 bases and J by 0 bases, with 8 bases left in between. CDR1 is SQVTM, CDR2 ANQGSEA, per germline. The CDR3 loop reads CSVQGSSYEQYF. Here the CDR3 DNA reads TGCAGCGTTCAGGGGAGCTCCTACGAGCAGTACTTC.

V usage is TRBV11-2 and J usage is TRBJ1-2, with TRBD1 as a possible D gene (5 bases). Trimming pared 5 bases from V and 7 bases from J, leaving 17 bases between. Germline V gene sequence: CDR1 SGHAT, CDR2 FQNNGV. CDR3 length: 14 residues. The CDR3 here is CASSLTVTSSGYTF. The CDR3 DNA reads as TGTGCCAGCAGCCTGACAGTCACCTCCTCTGGCTACACCTTC.

The rearrangement joins TRBV24-1 to TRBJ1-1, with D unresolved. The CDR3 is made up of 13 amino acids. The germline gives CDR1 KGHDR, CDR2 SFDVKD. V lost 5 bases, J lost 1 base, and 7 bases lay in between. The CDR3 DNA sequence: TGTGCCACCAGTGGTGAGAAGAACACTGAAGCTTTCTTT. This translates into CATSGEKNTEAFF.

This CDR3 is CASSPGLAGFDYEQYF. Written as DNA, the CDR3 is TGTGCCAGCAGCCCGGGACTAGCGGGTTTCGACTACGAGCAGTACTTC. The genes are TRBV7-9 and TRBJ2-7, with 12 bases fitting TRBD2. The CDR3 sequence is 16 residues long. The ends lost 5 bases at V and 3 bases at J; junction bases unmatched: 8. Germline V gene data show CDR1 as SEHNR and CDR2 as FQNEAQ (reference sequence).

A few counts support this clone. J is TRBJ1-5 and V is TRBV27, with unresolved D. The V end was cut by 2 bases, the J end by 0 bases, with 8 bases between. Germline-derived CDR1 and CDR2 are MNHEY and SMNVEV (reference sequence). The length of the CDR3 is 15 residues. The CDR3, as DNA: TGTGCCAGCAGTTTAAACGGAGTTAGCAATCAGCCCCAGCATTTT. Its translation is CASSLNGVSNQPQHF.

This clone was seen just once. The chain combines TRBV9 with TRBJ1-6; TRBD1 matches at 8 bases. Trimming removed 3 bases from V and 6 bases from J; junction bases left unmatched: 5. The CDR3 is 15 residues long. Germline CDR1 and CDR2: SGDLS and YYNGEE. For the CDR3, the DNA is TGTGCCAGCAGCGGCGCAGGGGGCCCTAATTCACCCCTCCACTTT. It is translated as CASSGAGGPNSPLHF.